This T cell receptor (beta chain) came from a study of blood T cell repertoires in COVID-19. Study at large: The United States, Italy and Spain provided the acute and convalescent COVID-19 samples. T cells, B-cell-depleted T cells, or PBMCs supplied cDNA or gDNA.

The repertoire was sequenced with immunoSEQ multiplex PCR; TCRdb's copy has only in-frame clones and lacks some. The sample has 350,000 to 450,000 clones; around 87% are singletons. V shed 3 bases and J shed 0 bases, with 11 bases lying between them. CDR1 and CDR2 (germline): DFQATT, SNEGSKA (reference sequence). The CDR3 loop spans 14 amino acids. Allocation to cohorts depended on clinical history reported by the participants. The TCR comes from a man aged 35 to 55 in a cohort exposed to, infected with or recovered from COVID-19 (not recorded which). The rearrangement uses TRBV20-1 and TRBJ1-1; maybe TRBD1 (5 bases). The sequenced sample was PBMCs or T cells enriched from blood (not recorded which). The CDR3 DNA sequence: TGCAGTGCTAGTGGCGGGGCTCTGAACACTGAAGCTTTCTTT. It codes for CSASGGALNTEAFF.